This T cell receptor (beta chain) is from a study of beta chain features in type 1 diabetes. Study-wide results and limits: Shorter TCRB CDR3s, moderately but significantly so, marked every one of the four CD4+ subsets in Type 1 diabetes patients.

Regarding this clone: Its antigen is undetermined.

Expressed TCRB transcripts were sequenced because the isolated RNA had all been reverse transcribed beforehand. Only in-frame clones appear in the TCRdb table, and some are missing; sequencing was by immunoSEQ multiplex PCR. The table shows 860,000 or so clones, with roughly a sixth occurring only once. Each population that was sorted was more than 98% pure. Looked up from germline, CDR1 is SNHLY and CDR2 is FYNNEI. V was trimmed by 4 bases and J by 7 bases, leaving 13 bases between them. The length of the CDR3 is 14 residues. The sample consisted of naive CD4+ T cells from blood. This receptor was obtained from a woman under 30 in good health. The V call is TRBV2, the J call TRBJ1-4; maybe TRBD1 (5 bases). CDR3 nucleotide sequence: TGTGCCAGCAGTGTCGGCGGGGGGGGTGAAAAACTGTTTTTT. This codes for CASSVGGGGEKLFF. The full variable domain, its missing parts supplied by reference TRBV2 and TRBJ1-4, is EPEVTQTPSHQVTQMGQEVILRCVPISNHLYFYWYRQILGQKVEFLVSFYNNEISEKSEIFDDQFSVERPDGSNFTLKIRSTKLEDSAMYFCASSVGGGGEKLFFGSGTQLSVL.